The rows below give T cell receptor beta chains drawn from one sample of a study of blood T cell repertoires in COVID-19. Sequencing was performed with immunoSEQ multiplex PCR; in TCRdb, only in-frame clones are kept and a portion is missing. The top ten clones hold 15% to 17% of a sample with about 83,000 clones, about four fifths of them seen once. Material: peripheral blood. The receptors stem from a woman of 80 years or more with acute or convalescent COVID-19. Each CDR3 is given without its conserved first and last residue. Each record gives: J gene, CDR3 length, V gene, CDR3 protein.

TRBJ1-6 | 14 | TRBV3-1/TRBV3-2 | ASAPREGGKWSPLH
TRBJ2-3 | 15 | TRBV4-1 | ASSQEPGLASTDTQY
TRBJ2-7 | 14 | TRBV10-1 | ASTSRRLAVHYEQY
TRBJ1-4 | 13 | TRBV5-1 | ASRPPGGRDEKLF
TRBJ1-2 | 10 | TRBV7-2 | ASSTSPYGYT
TRBJ1-3 | 14 | TRBV9 | ASSPIVSLAGNTIY
TRBJ1-2 | 13 | TRBV5-1 | ASGTGGAGNYGYT
TRBJ2-2 | 14 | TRBV11-2 | ASSLDAAGYTGELF
TRBJ1-1 | 13 | TRBV3-1/TRBV3-2 | ASSQGDRGNTEAF
TRBJ2-3 | 17 | TRBV30 | AWSVWGVRQGIMTDTQY
TRBJ2-3 | 10 | TRBV11-2 | ASSLDRARRY
TRBJ1-4 | 13 | TRBV19 | ASSTRQEANEKLF
TRBJ2-7 | 11 | TRBV5-5 | ASSSISGSEQY
TRBJ2-5 | 12 | TRBV9 | ASSAGTGQWTQY
TRBJ2-7 | 11 | TRBV7-9 | ASSSQGAGEQY
TRBJ2-3 | 12 | TRBV15 | ATSRDQTSQTQY
TRBJ2-1 | 13 | TRBV27 | ASSSELASYNEQF
TRBJ2-2 | 17 | TRBV5-4 | ASSLSGLAGGLNTGELF